The entry below describes one TCR beta chain. This specimen belongs to a study of blood T cell repertoires in COVID-19. The overall study: Whether acute or convalescent, the COVID-19 samples came from the United States, Italy and Spain. From T cells, B-cell-depleted T cells, or PBMCs came the material, which was cDNA or gDNA.

Original methodology: Estimation of nucleated cell counts was performed using reference gene primer amplification. Libraries were prepared by immunoSEQ multiplex PCR; TCRdb keeps only in-frame clonotypes and omits some of them. Clonal size and the V and J genes are those of that table, whereas D and trimming came from the DNA. The sample has about 330,000 clones; approximately 89% are singletons. Participants were aged about 18 to 100 years, lived in roughly 25 US areas, and enrolled virtually. V was shortened by 5 bases and J by 1 base, with 9 bases between the two germline ends. The CDR3 sequence is 13 residues long. Germline V gene lookup returns CDR1 MNHEY and CDR2 SMNVEV (reference sequence).

The V call is TRBV27, the J call TRBJ2-7; D call uncertain. The sequence was obtained from a woman in her twenties or thirties who had recovered from COVID-19. Material: PBMCs or T cells enriched from blood (not recorded which). The chain's CDR3 is CASSMPVSYEQYF. The DNA for the CDR3 is TGTGCCAGCAGTATGCCGGTGTCCTACGAGCAGTACTTC.